Below, 27 T cell receptor beta chains from the same sample are listed, as sequenced in a study of T cell responses to AZD1222 COVID-19 vaccine. Clones were read by immunoSEQ multiplex PCR, and TCRdb kept only the in-frame ones, dropping some. The data hold 70,000 to 95,000 clones, with approximately 87% observed a single time. Sequencing used peripheral blood, obtained 28 days after the second AZD1222 dose. These TCRs come from an adult who received the AZD1222 COVID-19 vaccine.

V usage is TRBV6-5 and J usage is TRBJ2-5; TRBD1 matches at 8 bases. Germline loops: CDR1 MNHEY, CDR2 SVGAGI. The junction had 7 bases not matched to a gene; V was cut back by 6 bases and J by 7 bases. The CDR3 contains 13 residues. The CDR3 reads CASRETGVGTQYF. In DNA form, the CDR3 reads TGTGCCAGCAGAGAGACAGGGGTCGGGACCCAGTACTTC.

The chain links TRBV3-1 (or the pseudogene TRBV3-2) to TRBJ2-7; TRBD1 aligns across 9 bases. The CDR3 spans 16 residues. Trimming cost V 1 base and J 4 bases; bases outside gene matches: 8. In germline, CDR1 is LGHDT, CDR2 YNNKEL (reference sequence). Written as DNA, the CDR3 is TGTGCCAGCAGCCAAGGCCCTACAGGGGGCGGGTACGAGCAGTACTTC. It codes for CASSQGPTGGGYEQYF.

This chain links TRBV27 with TRBJ2-1; 7 nucleotides align to TRBD1. The CDR3 length is 15 residues. CDR1 and CDR2 (germline): MNHEY, SMNVEV (reference sequence). J gave up 7 bases and V 5 bases, and 11 bases lay outside the gene matches. The CDR3 DNA reads as TGTGCCAGCAGTCCTTACACCGGGACAGAGAATGAGCAGTTCTTC. This encodes CASSPYTGTENEQFF.

This clone was detected only once. The V call is TRBV5-1, the J call TRBJ2-1, with unresolved D. Trimming stripped 0 bases from V and 4 bases from J, with 2 bases between. This CDR3 comprises 12 residues. CDR1 and CDR2 from the germline V gene are SGHRS and YFSETQ. This CDR3 reads CASSLDYNEQFF. The CDR3, as DNA: TGCGCCAGCAGCTTGGATTACAATGAGCAGTTCTTC.

The chain recombines TRBV28 with TRBJ2-7, with D possibly TRBD2 on 5 matching bases. CDR3 length equals 15 residues. The germline V gene encodes CDR1 MDHEN and CDR2 SYDVKM. V gave up 1 base and J gave up 3 bases, with 13 bases separating them. This CDR3 is CASSLSRAENYEQYF. As DNA, the CDR3 is TGTGCCAGCAGTTTATCGAGGGCAGAAAACTACGAGCAGTACTTC. The whole variable domain, remainder taken from reference TRBV28 and TRBJ2-7, is DVKVTQSSRYLVKRTGEKVFLECVQDMDHENMFWYRQDPGLGLRLIYFSYDVKMKEKGDIPEGYSVSREKKERFSLILESASTNQTSMYLCASSLSRAENYEQYFGPGTRLTVT.

The chain is built from TRBV25-1 and TRBJ1-5; 10 bases are a match to TRBD1. The V gene's germline CDR1 is MGHDK and CDR2 SYGVNS. With V trimmed by 1 base and J by 5 bases, 2 bases remained unmatched. The CDR3 sequence is 15 residues long. CDR3 coding DNA: TGTGCCAGCAGTGAATCCGGACAGGGGGATCAGCCCCAGCATTTT. The encoded protein is CASSESGQGDQPQHF.

CDR3 sequence reads: CASSSAGGGFTEAFF. The DNA for the CDR3 is TGTGCCAGCAGCTCCGCCGGCGGGGGTTTCACTGAAGCTTTCTTT. The V call is TRBV9, the J call TRBJ1-1; weak D call: TRBD1 (5 bases). The CDR3 contains 15 residues. CDR1 is SGDLS, CDR2 YYNGEE, per germline. Trimming removed 4 bases from V and 4 bases from J, with 17 bases in between.

V is TRBV3-1 (or the pseudogene TRBV3-2) and J is TRBJ2-3; no reliable D call. This CDR3 contains 12 residues. The germline V gene encodes CDR1 LGHDT and CDR2 YNNKEL (reference sequence). V was pared by 3 bases and J by 6 bases, with 7 bases between. CDR3 protein: CASSQTQDTQYF. CDR3 in DNA: TGTGCCAGCAGCCAGACTCAGGATACGCAGTATTTT.

This clone was observed once. The chain's CDR3 is CASSGGSSNSNQPQHF. The CDR3 nucleotides are TGTGCCAGCAGTGGCGGGTCAAGCAATAGCAATCAGCCCCAGCATTTT. The chain carries TRBV2 and TRBJ1-5; no clear D. The CDR3 has 16 residues. Germline V lookup: CDR1 SNHLY, CDR2 FYNNEI. Trimming left V 4 bases short and J 0 bases short, with 13 bases between. The full variable domain, in which reference TRBV2 and TRBJ1-5 provide the parts outside the CDR3, is EPEVTQTPSHQVTQMGQEVILRCVPISNHLYFYWYRQILGQKVEFLVSFYNNEISEKSEIFDDQFSVERPDGSNFTLKIRSTKLEDSAMYFCASSGGSSNSNQPQHFGDGTRLSIL.

The rearrangement joins TRBV19 to TRBJ2-7; D may be TRBD2 (5 bases). Trimming removed 5 bases at V and 2 bases at J, with 10 bases between. This CDR3 has 13 amino acids. Germline V gives CDR1 LNHDA, CDR2 SQIVND (reference sequence). The CDR3 DNA is TGTGCCAGTAGTCGGCAGACTACCTACGAGCAGTACTTC. Translated: CASSRQTTYEQYF.

The chain recombines TRBV11-2 with TRBJ1-2; 9 bases agree with TRBD1. Germline CDR1 SGHAT, CDR2 FQNNGV. This CDR3 contains 14 residues. The V segment lost 7 bases and the J segment 4 bases; nucleotides outside the gene matches: 7. In DNA, the CDR3 is TGTGCCAGCACCGAGGACAGGGGACCCTATGGCTACACCTTC. Encoded protein: CASTEDRGPYGYTF.

The chain has TRBV18 and TRBJ1-1, with D possibly being TRBD1 (5 bases). V was clipped by 2 bases and J by 4 bases, with 14 bases between them. The CDR3 loop spans 15 amino acids. Germline V CDR1 and CDR2: KGHSH, LQKENI. The CDR3, as DNA: TGTGCCAGCTCACCATACGAGTTAAGGGGCACTGAAGCTTTCTTT. Its translation is CASSPYELRGTEAFF.

This clone was counted a single time. The rearrangement uses TRBV25-1 and TRBJ1-2; D is perhaps TRBD1 (5 bases). This CDR3 spans 13 amino acids. The V gene's germline CDR1 is MGHDK and CDR2 SYGVNS. Between the trimmed V and J ends, which lost 2 bases and 7 bases, there was a span of 11 bases. CDR3 amino acids: CASSEHRNGGYTF. As DNA, the CDR3 is TGTGCCAGCAGTGAACACAGGAACGGTGGCTACACCTTC.

V is TRBV4-3 and J is TRBJ1-5; unclear D gene. This CDR3 comprises 16 residues. The ends were cut back, 0 bases at V and 9 bases at J, with 18 bases in the middle. Germline CDR1 and CDR2: LGHNA and YSLEER. CDR3 nucleotide sequence: TGCGCCAGCAGCCAAGATTATGGGATTTCCCTTCGGCCCCAGCATTTT. Amino acids: CASSQDYGISLRPQHF.

CDR3 DNA sequence: TGTGCCAGCAGTTTATGGGGTCGGCGGGGGCCCTCCACAGATACGCAGTATTTT. It codes for CASSLWGRRGPSTDTQYF. The rearrangement joins TRBV28 to TRBJ2-3; a weak D match, TRBD2 (7 bases). Germline assignment: CDR1 MDHEN and CDR2 SYDVKM. The CDR3 consists of 18 residues. Trimming removed 0 bases from V and 2 bases from J, with 18 bases in between.

The chain combines TRBV5-1 with TRBJ2-3; D unclear. This CDR3 contains 12 residues. Trimming took 1 base from V and 3 from J, leaving 3 bases between them. CDR1 is SGHRS and CDR2 is YFSETQ in the germline V gene. The CDR3 sequence: CASSLITDTQYF. The CDR3 nucleotides read TGCGCCAGCAGCTTGATAACAGATACGCAGTATTTT.

J is TRBJ1-5 and V is TRBV19, with TRBD1 matching 8 bases. The CDR3 consists of 14 residues. J lost 4 bases, V lost 5 bases, and 4 bases had no gene match. Germline V gives CDR1 LNHDA, CDR2 SQIVND (reference sequence). Here the CDR3 DNA reads TGTGCCAGTAGTTCGGACAGGGAAAATCAGCCCCAGCATTTT. It yields the protein CASSSDRENQPQHF.

This clone has a single count. The genes are TRBV6-5 and TRBJ1-5; no clear D. Germline V gene lookup returns CDR1 MNHEY and CDR2 SVGAGI. The CDR3 length is 14 residues. V was pared by 5 bases and J by 0 bases, with 8 bases between. CDR3 sequence reads: CASSPDHSNQPQHF. The CDR3 region has the DNA TGTGCCAGCAGTCCCGACCATAGCAATCAGCCCCAGCATTTT.

The rearrangement uses TRBV11-1 and TRBJ1-4; 7 bases are shared with TRBD1. CDR1 SGHAT and CDR2 FQDESV come from the germline V gene (reference sequence). Trimming at V came to 5 bases and at J to 8 bases, leaving 5 bases not matched to a gene. CDR3 length: 13 residues. The CDR3 nucleotides are TGTGCCAGCAGCGGTCGACAGGGAGAAAAACTGTTTTTT. It is translated as CASSGRQGEKLFF.

This clone was observed a few times. This sequence joins TRBV5-1 and TRBJ1-1, with 7 bases that match TRBD1. J was trimmed by 5 bases and V by 5 bases; bases with no gene match: 6. Germline V gives CDR1 SGHRS, CDR2 YFSETQ. The CDR3 runs 13 residues. The CDR3 DNA reads TGCGCCAGCAGTGAGGGGGCTGATACTGAAGCTTTCTTT. This gives the protein CASSEGADTEAFF. Supplemented by reference TRBV5-1 and TRBJ1-1, the full variable domain reads KAGVTQTPRYLIKTRGQQVTLSCSPISGHRSVSWYQQTPGQGLQFLFEYFSETQRNKGNFPGRFSGRQFSNSRSEMNVSTLELGDSALYLCASSEGADTEAFFGQGTRLTVV.

The rearrangement links TRBV6-5 to TRBJ2-3; tentatively, D is TRBD1 (5 bases). The CDR3 length is 12 residues. Trimming left V 4 bases short and J 8 bases short, with 10 bases between. The germline V gene encodes CDR1 MNHEY and CDR2 SVGAGI. The CDR3 DNA is TGTGCCAGCAGTTCAGGGCAAACTACGCAGTATTTT. This translates into CASSSGQTTQYF.

The rearrangement joins TRBV18 to TRBJ1-2; 9 nucleotides match TRBD1. This CDR3 region has 13 residues. Germline CDR1 KGHSH, CDR2 LQKENI. The V and J ends lost 6 bases and 10 bases, in that order; junction bases with no gene match: 9. CDR3 amino acids: CASSPGTGLVYTF. The CDR3 bases are TGTGCCAGCTCGCCGGGGACAGGGCTCGTCTACACCTTC.

Here the CDR3 reads CASSFSTGRAFF. CDR3 nucleotide sequence: TGTGCCAGCAGTTTTTCGACAGGGCGGGCTTTCTTT. The rearrangement uses TRBV27 and TRBJ1-1, with 7 positions matching TRBD1. The CDR3 contains 12 residues. Unmatched junction bases numbered 6, after V lost 3 bases and J lost 11 bases. In germline, CDR1 is MNHEY, CDR2 SMNVEV (reference sequence).

This chain uses TRBV18 with TRBJ1-5; TRBD1 might be the D (5 bases). Germline V lookup: CDR1 KGHSH, CDR2 LQKENI. Deletions cut 4 bases from V and 5 bases from J, with 15 bases between. The CDR3 spans 15 residues. The DNA for the CDR3 is TGTGCCAGCTCACGGGTGGCGGGGGTAGATCAGCCCCAGCATTTT. This translates into CASSRVAGVDQPQHF. Variable domain in full (rest from reference TRBV18 and TRBJ1-5): NAGVMQNPRHLVRRRGQEARLRCSPMKGHSHVYWYRQLPEEGLKFMVYLQKENIIDESGMPKERFSAEFPKEGPSILRIQQVVRGDSAAYFCASSRVAGVDQPQHFGDGTRLSIL.

The chain is built from TRBV2 and TRBJ2-7; no clear D. The V end lost 0 bases, the J end lost 12 bases, and 12 bases lay between the germline ends. The germline V gene encodes CDR1 SNHLY and CDR2 FYNNEI. This CDR3 comprises 12 residues. For the CDR3, the DNA is TGTGCCAGCAGTGAAGCGGGAACAGCGACGTACTTC. Translating it yields CASSEAGTATYF.

This chain connects TRBV3-1 (or the pseudogene TRBV3-2) to TRBJ2-7; D possibly corresponds to TRBD1 (5 bases). Germline V gene sequence: CDR1 LGHDT, CDR2 YNNKEL (reference sequence). The CDR3 has 14 amino acids. Trimming removed 2 bases from V and 6 bases from J, with 14 bases in between. The CDR3 DNA is TGTGCCAGCAGCCAACACCTAATAAGGGGCGAGCAGTACTTC. It translates to CASSQHLIRGEQYF.

The J gene is TRBJ2-1, the V gene TRBV6-5; unclear D gene. This CDR3 comprises 14 residues. CDR1 is MNHEY, CDR2 SVGAGI, per germline. Between the trimmed V and J ends, which lost 8 bases and 0 bases, there was a span of 11 bases. The CDR3 here is CASVLVDSYNEQFF. CDR3 DNA: TGTGCCAGCGTTTTAGTCGACTCCTACAATGAGCAGTTCTTC.